This T cell receptor beta chain is drawn from a study of blood T cell repertoires in COVID-19. At the level of the study: Collection of acute and convalescent COVID-19 samples took place in the United States, Italy and Spain.

Produced via immunoSEQ multiplex PCR; TCRdb's table is partial and in-frame only. The data contain under 80,000 clones, around 88% of them singletons. The length of the CDR3 is 15 residues. With V trimmed by 2 bases and J by 3 bases, 3 bases remained unmatched. Germline-derived CDR1 and CDR2 are MNHNY and SVGAGI (reference sequence). The rearrangement joins TRBV6-6 to TRBJ1-4; the match to TRBD1 covers 7 bases. The TCR comes from a human donor in a cohort sampled during active COVID-19. The sequencing sample was made of peripheral blood. The DNA for the CDR3 is TGTGCCAGCAGTTACCTCGACAGGGCTAATGAAAAACTGTTTTTT. Residues: CASSYLDRANEKLFF.